Each of the 6 T cell receptor beta chains below was sequenced from the same sample in a study of regulatory T cells in long-lasting Graves disease. Construction of the TCR beta libraries employed iRepertoire HTBI primers in conjunction with Arm-PCR of CDR3 regions. TCRdb processed the multiplex PCR reads anew with MiXCR; each CDR3 protein has one entry. The sample records 300,000 to 400,000 distinct CDR3 sequences, around a fifth being singletons. Time point reported: persistent/refractory GD, antithyroid drugs over 5 years with positive TRAb. Isolated PBMC RNA provided the starting material for the TCR library. Sequences were derived from peripheral blood mononuclear cells (PBMCs), sampled when the disease was refractory, from a patient treated with antithyroid drugs. These receptors were collected from a female donor with Graves disease.

This clonotype was detected a few times. This sequence joins TRBV12-3 or TRBV12-4 and TRBJ2-7; 9 nucleotides line up with TRBD1. V was pared by 7 bases and J by 2 bases, with 6 bases of the junction left unmatched. The length of the CDR3 is 14 residues. In DNA, the CDR3 is TGTGCCAGCACGCGGACAGGGGTCACCTACGAGCAGTACTTC. Its translation: CASTRTGVTYEQYF.

This clonotype was counted only a few times. This chain connects TRBV18 to TRBJ2-6; D is unclear. The germline CDR1 and CDR2 sequences are KGHSH and LQKENI. V was clipped by 1 base and J by 4 bases, with 8 bases between them. This CDR3 comprises 15 residues. The CDR3 is CASSPRGAGANVLTF. The CDR3 region has the DNA TGTGCCAGCTCACCACGGGGTGCCGGGGCCAACGTCCTGACTTTC. The variable domain in full, with the rest retrieved from reference TRBV18 and TRBJ2-6, is NAGVMQNPRHLVRRRGQEARLRCSPMKGHSHVYWYRQLPEEGLKFMVYLQKENIIDESGMPKERFSAEFPKEGPSILRIQQVVRGDSAAYFCASSPRGAGANVLTFGAGSRLTVL.

This clonotype came up many times. The chain uses TRBV6-1 and TRBJ1-1; the D is unclear. Per the germline V gene, CDR1 is MNHNS and CDR2 is SASEGT. This CDR3 is 13 amino acids long. Trimming shortened V by 8 bases and J by 0 bases, and 10 bases separated the two germline ends. In nucleotides, the CDR3 is TGTGCCAGCGGGATGGACTTGAACACTGAAGCTTTCTTT. Protein sequence: CASGMDLNTEAFF.

The J gene is TRBJ1-1, the V gene TRBV29-1; D call uncertain. CDR1 SQVTM and CDR2 ANQGSEA come from the germline V gene. V dropped 4 bases and J dropped 1 base, with 4 bases sitting between them. This CDR3 has 11 amino acids. CDR3 region: CSVGRNTEAFF. Here the CDR3 DNA reads TGCAGCGTTGGACGGAACACTGAAGCTTTCTTT.

The CDR3 is CASPPPGLAAVGELFF. In nucleotides, the CDR3 is TGTGCCAGCCCCCCACCGGGACTAGCGGCAGTCGGGGAGCTGTTTTTT. The chain uses TRBV7-9 and TRBJ2-2, with 11 bases aligning to TRBD2. The CDR3 contains 16 residues. Unmatched junction bases numbered 12, after V lost 8 bases and J lost 7 bases. Per the germline V gene, CDR1 is SEHNR and CDR2 is FQNEAQ (reference sequence).

The V and J genes are TRBV6-1 and TRBJ1-5; 9 nucleotides line up with TRBD1. V dropped 6 bases and J dropped 0; count of bases not matched to a gene: 12. This CDR3 spans 18 amino acids. Germline CDR1 reads MNHNS; CDR2 reads SASEGT. CDR3 sequence (DNA): TGTGCCAGCAGAGCGACGGGACAGGGAGTCAATAGCAATCAGCCCCAGCATTTT. Protein product: CASRATGQGVNSNQPQHF.